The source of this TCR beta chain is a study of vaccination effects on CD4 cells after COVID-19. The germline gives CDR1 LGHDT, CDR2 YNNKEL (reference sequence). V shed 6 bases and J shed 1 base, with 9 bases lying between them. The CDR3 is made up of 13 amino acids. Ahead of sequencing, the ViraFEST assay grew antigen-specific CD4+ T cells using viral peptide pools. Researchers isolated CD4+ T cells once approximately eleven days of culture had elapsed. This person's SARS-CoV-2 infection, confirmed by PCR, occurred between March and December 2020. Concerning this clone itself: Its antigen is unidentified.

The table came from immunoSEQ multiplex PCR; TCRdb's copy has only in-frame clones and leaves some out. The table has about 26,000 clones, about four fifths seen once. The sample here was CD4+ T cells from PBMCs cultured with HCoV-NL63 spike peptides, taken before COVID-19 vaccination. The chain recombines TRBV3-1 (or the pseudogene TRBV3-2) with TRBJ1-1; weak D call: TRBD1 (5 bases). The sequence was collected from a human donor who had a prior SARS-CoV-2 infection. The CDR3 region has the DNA TGTGCCAGCAGGAGCGACAGGAACACTGAAGCTTTCTTT. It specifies CASRSDRNTEAFF.